The 26 T cell receptor beta chains presented below share a single source sample, sequenced in a study of cytomegalovirus exposure and HLA in healthy donors. Vbeta (60) and Jbeta (13) primers were used in the PCR. Here immunoSEQ multiplex PCR was the method, and the copy in TCRdb shows in-frame clones only, minus some. The data contain 150,000 to 200,000 clones, about four fifths of them singletons. The specimen sequenced was PBMCs. The receptors here all came from a female donor in good health and CMV-seronegative.

The chain employs TRBV7-2 and TRBJ2-1; TRBD2 aligns across 9 bases. The length of the CDR3 is 16 residues. Germline CDR1 reads SGHTA; CDR2 reads FQGNSA. The V segment lost 4 bases and the J segment 8 bases; nucleotides outside the gene matches: 12. CDR3 bases: TGTGCCAGCAGCTATTCCTCCGGCGGGGGGGGCTATGAGCAGTTCTTC. This sequence encodes CASSYSSGGGGYEQFF.

This chain links TRBV7-6 with TRBJ2-1; 7 positions agree with TRBD1. This CDR3 comprises 14 residues. Per the germline V gene, CDR1 is SGHVS and CDR2 is FNYEAQ. The V gene end was trimmed by 3 bases and the J gene end by 5 bases; junction bases not matched to a gene: 4. The CDR3 sequence: CASSLGTVDNEQFF. Written as DNA, the CDR3 is TGTGCCAGCAGCTTGGGGACAGTCGACAATGAGCAGTTCTTC.

The genes are TRBV18 and TRBJ2-5; D is ambiguous. Trimming removed 9 bases at V and 0 bases at J, with 8 bases between. Germline lookup yields CDR1 KGHSH and CDR2 LQKENI. The CDR3 extends over 12 amino acids. The CDR3 DNA follows: TGTGCCAGTACTCGGTACCAAGAGACCCAGTACTTC. Translated, it gives CASTRYQETQYF. Based on the CDR3 plus reference TRBV18 and TRBJ2-5, the full variable domain is NAGVMQNPRHLVRRRGQEARLRCSPMKGHSHVYWYRQLPEEGLKFMVYLQKENIIDESGMPKERFSAEFPKEGPSILRIQQVVRGDSAAYFCASTRYQETQYFGPGTRLLVL.

The rearrangement links TRBV6-1 to TRBJ2-7; D gene unclear. The CDR3 covers 11 residues. In germline, CDR1 is MNHNS, CDR2 SASEGT. Trimming pared 7 bases from V and 2 bases from J, leaving 6 bases between. Written as DNA, the CDR3 is TGTGCCAGCATACGGGCCTACGAGCAGTACTTC. Its translation is CASIRAYEQYF.

A few counts support this clone. The chain joins TRBV25-1 to TRBJ1-1; 10 bases line up with TRBD1. After removal of 6 bases from V and 4 bases from J, the junction contained 5 bases not matched to a gene. The CDR3 is made up of 14 amino acids. Per the germline V gene, CDR1 is MGHDK and CDR2 is SYGVNS. CDR3 nucleotide sequence: TGTGCCAGCAGGGGGACAGGGGAGGGCACTGAAGCTTTCTTT. The encoded protein is CASRGTGEGTEAFF. Full variable domain (outside the CDR3, taken from reference TRBV25-1 and TRBJ1-1): EADIYQTPRYLVIGTGKKITLECSQTMGHDKMYWYQQDPGMELHLIHYSYGVNSTEKGDLSSESTVSRIRTEHFPLTLESARPSHTSQYLCASRGTGEGTEAFFGQGTRLTVV.

This clone was recorded only once. Other nucleotide sequences in the sample specify the same CDR3. The V call is TRBV30, the J call TRBJ2-3, with D possibly being TRBD1 (6 bases). V was trimmed by 0 bases and J by 4 bases, leaving 8 bases between them. Germline CDR1 and CDR2: GTSNPN and SVGIG (reference sequence). CDR3 length equals 13 residues. CDR3 residues: CAWSVRGADTQYF. In DNA form, the CDR3 reads TGTGCCTGGAGTGTCAGGGGCGCAGATACGCAGTATTTT.

This chain connects TRBV29-1 to TRBJ2-5, with 12 nucleotides matching TRBD2. This CDR3 is 14 amino acids long. V shed 4 bases, J shed 5 bases, and the junction held 5 bases outside the gene matches. Per the germline V gene, CDR1 is SQVTM and CDR2 is ANQGSEA. CDR3 residues: CSVGLAGDEETQYF. Here the CDR3 DNA reads TGCAGCGTTGGACTAGCGGGAGACGAGGAGACCCAGTACTTC.

The rearrangement uses TRBV11-3 and TRBJ1-1; 7 nucleotides agree with TRBD1. The germline CDR1 and CDR2 sequences are SGHNT and YENEEA. The CDR3 consists of 13 residues. With V trimmed by 4 bases and J by 5 bases, 4 bases remained unmatched. The CDR3 spells CASSSYRGTEAFF. In DNA, the CDR3 is TGTGCCAGCAGCTCCTACAGGGGTACTGAAGCTTTCTTT.

The V and J genes are TRBV18 and TRBJ2-3, with 7 bases aligning to TRBD2. The trim removed 3 bases at V and 1 base at J, leaving 13 bases unmatched. The CDR3 has 18 amino acids. From germline, CDR1 is KGHSH and CDR2 LQKENI. For the CDR3, the DNA is TGTGCCAGCTCACCTTATGCCCCTGGGACTACGCGCACAGATACGCAGTATTTT. Its protein product is CASSPYAPGTTRTDTQYF. Using reference TRBV18 and TRBJ2-3 for the parts outside the CDR3, the full variable domain is NAGVMQNPRHLVRRRGQEARLRCSPMKGHSHVYWYRQLPEEGLKFMVYLQKENIIDESGMPKERFSAEFPKEGPSILRIQQVVRGDSAAYFCASSPYAPGTTRTDTQYFGPGTRLTVL.

The chain uses TRBV5-1 and TRBJ1-1, with D possibly being TRBD1 (6 bases). Germline assignment: CDR1 SGHRS and CDR2 YFSETQ. The CDR3 runs 13 residues. Trimming left V 4 bases short and J 1 base short, with 8 bases between. For the CDR3, the DNA is TGCGCCAGCAGCCAACAGGGGAACACTGAAGCTTTCTTT. Amino acids: CASSQQGNTEAFF. The full variable domain, in which reference TRBV5-1 and TRBJ1-1 provide the parts outside the CDR3, is KAGVTQTPRYLIKTRGQQVTLSCSPISGHRSVSWYQQTPGQGLQFLFEYFSETQRNKGNFPGRFSGRQFSNSRSEMNVSTLELGDSALYLCASSQQGNTEAFFGQGTRLTVV.

This chain links TRBV2 with TRBJ2-7, with 10 positions matching TRBD2. The CDR3 spans 13 residues. J gave up 5 bases and V 7 bases, and 5 bases lay outside the gene matches. Germline loops: CDR1 SNHLY, CDR2 FYNNEI. CDR3 amino acids: CASTLAGLNEQYF. The DNA of the CDR3 is TGTGCCAGCACACTAGCGGGATTAAACGAGCAGTACTTC.

The J gene is TRBJ2-2, the V gene TRBV15; D gene ambiguous. Germline V lookup: CDR1 LNHNV, CDR2 YYDKDF (reference sequence). The CDR3 spans 13 residues. Trimming stripped 0 bases from V and 4 bases from J, with 3 bases between. CDR3 region: CATSREATGELFF. The CDR3 DNA reads TGTGCCACCAGCAGAGAAGCCACCGGGGAGCTGTTTTTT.

The J gene is TRBJ2-2, the V gene TRBV6-1; TRBD1 matches at 7 bases. The CDR3 covers 13 residues. V was clipped by 8 bases and J by 7 bases; unmatched bases: 7. CDR1 is MNHNS and CDR2 is SASEGT in the germline V gene. In DNA, the CDR3 is TGTGCCAGCTCGGGACAGAAAATCGGGGAGCTGTTTTTT. It yields the protein CASSGQKIGELFF.

The chain employs TRBV5-4 and TRBJ2-5; TRBD2 aligns across 9 bases. The CDR3 has 14 amino acids. Germline CDR1 and CDR2: SGHNT and YYREEE (reference sequence). Trimming cost V 5 bases and J 5 bases; bases outside gene matches: 7. The CDR3 reads CASRVAGGPETQYF. The CDR3 DNA follows: TGTGCCAGCAGGGTTGCGGGGGGGCCCGAGACCCAGTACTTC.

CDR3 bases: TGTGCCACCAGCAGGGAGACACAGGGGGCAGGGACCAAAAACATTCAGTACTTC. Its protein is CATSRETQGAGTKNIQYF. The chain employs TRBV15 and TRBJ2-4; 9 nucleotides match TRBD1. The length of the CDR3 is 18 residues. The germline gives CDR1 LNHNV, CDR2 YYDKDF (reference sequence). The V segment lost 3 bases and the J segment 2 bases; nucleotides outside the gene matches: 11.

The chain combines TRBV2 with TRBJ2-5, with 9 nucleotides matching TRBD1. Trimming took 5 bases from V and 2 from J; bases not matched to a gene: 9. Germline CDR1 SNHLY, CDR2 FYNNEI. The CDR3 runs to 16 residues. In DNA form, the CDR3 reads TGTGCCAGCAGTCCCGAGGGAGGGACAGGGCAAGAGACCCAGTACTTC. Translating gives CASSPEGGTGQETQYF.

The chain links TRBV6-1 to TRBJ1-3; D call uncertain. Germline CDR1 and CDR2: MNHNS and SASEGT. The CDR3 sequence is 14 residues long. Between the trimmed V and J ends, which lost 6 bases and 0 bases, there was a span of 9 bases. The CDR3 is CASRTALSGNTIYF. The CDR3 DNA follows: TGTGCCAGCAGGACTGCTCTCTCTGGAAACACCATATATTTT.

This clone was found once. The CDR3 reads CASSERSVNYGYTF. For the CDR3, the DNA is TGTGCCAGCAGTGAACGCTCGGTAAACTATGGCTACACCTTC. V usage is TRBV2 and J usage is TRBJ1-2; D is uncertain. The V and J ends lost 2 bases and 2 bases respectively, with 9 bases between them. Germline CDR1 is SNHLY and CDR2 is FYNNEI. The CDR3 spans 14 residues.

The rearrangement joins TRBV6-6 to TRBJ1-6; D not certain. V lost 7 bases, J lost 7 bases, and 20 bases lay in between. CDR3 length equals 16 residues. Germline V CDR1 and CDR2: MNHNY, SVGAGI (reference sequence). The CDR3 DNA reads TGTGCCAGCACCCAATGGCAGGATTTATTAAATTCACCCCTCCACTTT. Translation gives CASTQWQDLLNSPLHF.

This clone was picked up a small number of times. This chain uses TRBV7-2 with TRBJ1-2, with 8 positions matching TRBD1. Trimming took 1 base from V and 7 from J; bases not matched to a gene: 2. The germline V gene encodes CDR1 SGHTA and CDR2 FQGNSA. CDR3 length: 13 residues. CDR3 DNA sequence: TGTGCCAGCAGCTTAGGACAGGGGCGTGGCTACACCTTC. Translated: CASSLGQGRGYTF.

The chain couples TRBV7-6 to TRBJ2-7, with 9 bases identical to TRBD2. J lost 3 bases, V lost 4 bases, and 16 bases had no gene match. This CDR3 region has 18 residues. From germline, CDR1 is SGHVS and CDR2 FNYEAQ. The CDR3 region is CASSYIAGVPGIYYEQYF. CDR3 nucleotides: TGTGCCAGCAGCTACATAGCGGGAGTCCCAGGAATTTACTACGAGCAGTACTTC.

The gene calls are TRBV5-1 and TRBJ1-2, with D possibly matching TRBD1 (6 bases). The CDR3 is made up of 12 amino acids. Trimming left V 3 bases short and J 8 bases short, with 11 bases between. The germline V gene encodes CDR1 SGHRS and CDR2 YFSETQ. CDR3 amino acids: CASSSNRVGYTF. The CDR3 DNA follows: TGCGCCAGCAGCTCAAACAGGGTGGGCTACACCTTC.

The chain combines TRBV5-5 with TRBJ1-1; a weak D match, TRBD1 (6 bases). Trimming pared 0 bases from V and 1 base from J, leaving 10 bases between. The CDR3 totals 15 residues. CDR1 SGHKS and CDR2 YYEKEE come from the germline V gene (reference sequence). The CDR3 is CASSLAGASNTEAFF. In nucleotides, the CDR3 is TGTGCCAGCAGCTTGGCAGGGGCTTCGAACACTGAAGCTTTCTTT.

This clone was picked up a small number of times. The chain is built from TRBV25-1 and TRBJ2-7, with no clear D. With 2 bases removed from V and 0 bases from J, the gap between germline ends came to 5 bases. The CDR3 sequence is 13 residues long. Germline V gene lookup returns CDR1 MGHDK and CDR2 SYGVNS. Here the CDR3 reads CASSEKHSYEQYF. The DNA for the CDR3 is TGTGCCAGCAGTGAAAAGCACTCCTACGAGCAGTACTTC.

The chain recombines TRBV5-4 with TRBJ2-1; 8 nucleotides line up with TRBD1. With 4 bases clipped from V and 2 bases from J, the junction kept 8 bases outside the gene matches. The CDR3 runs 16 residues. Germline loops: CDR1 SGHNT, CDR2 YYREEE (reference sequence). The CDR3, as DNA: TGTGCCAGCAGCGCGCCGGGACAGGTTACCTACAATGAGCAGTTCTTC. The encoded protein is CASSAPGQVTYNEQFF.

The chain combines TRBV10-3 with TRBJ2-5; 13 nucleotides agree with TRBD2. With the DNA end fitting TRBJ2-7 better, the J assignment may be wrong. The CDR3 runs 15 residues. CDR1 is ENHRY, CDR2 SYGVKD, per germline. The CDR3 spells CAISDWTSGGYEQYF. CDR3 DNA sequence: TGTGCCATCAGTGACTGGACTAGCGGGGGCTACGAGCAGTACTTC.